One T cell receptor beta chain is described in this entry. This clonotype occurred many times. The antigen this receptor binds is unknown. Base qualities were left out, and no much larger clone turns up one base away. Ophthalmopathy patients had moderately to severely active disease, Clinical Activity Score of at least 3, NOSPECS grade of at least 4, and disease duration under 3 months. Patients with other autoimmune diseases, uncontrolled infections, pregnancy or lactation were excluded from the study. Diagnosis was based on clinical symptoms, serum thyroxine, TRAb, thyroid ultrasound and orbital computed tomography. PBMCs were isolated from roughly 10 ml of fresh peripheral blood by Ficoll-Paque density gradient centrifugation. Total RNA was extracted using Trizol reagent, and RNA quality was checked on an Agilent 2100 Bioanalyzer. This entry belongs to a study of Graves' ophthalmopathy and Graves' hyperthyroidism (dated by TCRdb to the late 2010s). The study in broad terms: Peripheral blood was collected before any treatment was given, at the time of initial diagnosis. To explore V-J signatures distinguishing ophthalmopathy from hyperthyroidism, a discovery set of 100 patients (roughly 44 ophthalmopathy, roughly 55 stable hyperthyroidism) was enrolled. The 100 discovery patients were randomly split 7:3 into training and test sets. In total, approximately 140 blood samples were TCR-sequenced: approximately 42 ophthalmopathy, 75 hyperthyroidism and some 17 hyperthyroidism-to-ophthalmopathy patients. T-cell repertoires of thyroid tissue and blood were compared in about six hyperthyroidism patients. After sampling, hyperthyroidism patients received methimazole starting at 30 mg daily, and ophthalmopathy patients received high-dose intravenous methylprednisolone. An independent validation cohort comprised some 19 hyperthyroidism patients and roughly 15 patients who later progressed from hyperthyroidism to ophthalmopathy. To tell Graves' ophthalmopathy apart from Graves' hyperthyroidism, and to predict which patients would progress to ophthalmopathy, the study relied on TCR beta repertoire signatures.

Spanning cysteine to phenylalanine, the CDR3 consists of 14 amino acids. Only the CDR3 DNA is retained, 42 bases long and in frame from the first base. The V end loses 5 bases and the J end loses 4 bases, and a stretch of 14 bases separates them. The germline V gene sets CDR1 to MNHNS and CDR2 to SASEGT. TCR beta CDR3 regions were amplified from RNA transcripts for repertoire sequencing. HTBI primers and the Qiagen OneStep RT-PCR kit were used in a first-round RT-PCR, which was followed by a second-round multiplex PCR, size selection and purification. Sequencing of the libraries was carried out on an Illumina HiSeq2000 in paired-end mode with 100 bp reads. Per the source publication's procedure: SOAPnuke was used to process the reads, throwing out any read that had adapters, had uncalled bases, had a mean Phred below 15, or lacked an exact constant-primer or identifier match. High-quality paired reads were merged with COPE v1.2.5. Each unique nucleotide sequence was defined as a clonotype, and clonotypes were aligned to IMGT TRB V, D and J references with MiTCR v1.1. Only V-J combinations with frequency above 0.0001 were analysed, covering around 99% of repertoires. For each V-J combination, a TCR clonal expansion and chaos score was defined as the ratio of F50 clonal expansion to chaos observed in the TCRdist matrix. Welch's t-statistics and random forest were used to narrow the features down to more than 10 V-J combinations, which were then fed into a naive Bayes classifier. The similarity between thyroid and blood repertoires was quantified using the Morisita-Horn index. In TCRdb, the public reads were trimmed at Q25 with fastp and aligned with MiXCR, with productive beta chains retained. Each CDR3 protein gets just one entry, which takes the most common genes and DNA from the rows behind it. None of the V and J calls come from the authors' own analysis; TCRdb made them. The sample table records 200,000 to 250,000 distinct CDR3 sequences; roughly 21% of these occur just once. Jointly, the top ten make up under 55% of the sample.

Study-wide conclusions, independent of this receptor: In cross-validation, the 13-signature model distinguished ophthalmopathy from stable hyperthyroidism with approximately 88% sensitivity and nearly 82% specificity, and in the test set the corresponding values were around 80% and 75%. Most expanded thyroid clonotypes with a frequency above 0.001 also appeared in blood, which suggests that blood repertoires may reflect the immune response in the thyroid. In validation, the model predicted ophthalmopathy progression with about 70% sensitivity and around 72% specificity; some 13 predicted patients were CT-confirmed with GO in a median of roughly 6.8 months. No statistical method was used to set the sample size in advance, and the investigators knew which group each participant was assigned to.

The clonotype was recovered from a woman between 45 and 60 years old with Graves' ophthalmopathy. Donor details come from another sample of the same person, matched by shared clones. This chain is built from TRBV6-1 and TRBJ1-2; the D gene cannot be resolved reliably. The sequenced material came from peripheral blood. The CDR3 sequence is CASSKSYKGYGYTF. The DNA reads TGTGCCAGCAGTAAGAGCTACAAAGGCTATGGCTACACCTTC.